This TCR beta chain was recovered during a study of T cell responses to AZD1222 COVID-19 vaccine. Study-level background: Second doses were pooled across both intervals (about 4 or about 12 weeks).

Study outcomes and limitations: The study sampled repertoires only after the peak T cell response. Donor demographics were predominantly white British with a female majority; clonal diversity may be underestimated.

The V end was cut by 0 bases, the J end by 1 base, with 3 bases between. Germline CDR1 is MNHEY and CDR2 is SMNVEV (reference sequence). The CDR3 spans 13 residues. With regard to this clone: The antigen is not known.

Generated by immunoSEQ multiplex PCR, the TCRdb table keeps only in-frame clones and is missing some. The sample contains around 83,000 clones, 70% to 90% of which appear only once. The source of this sequence is an adult in good health. This chain joins TRBV27 and TRBJ2-5, with no clear D. This specimen was peripheral blood, taken on day 0 of AZD1222 vaccination. The CDR3 bases are TGTGCCAGCAGTTTATCTCCCCAAGAGACCCAGTACTTC. The encoded protein is CASSLSPQETQYF.